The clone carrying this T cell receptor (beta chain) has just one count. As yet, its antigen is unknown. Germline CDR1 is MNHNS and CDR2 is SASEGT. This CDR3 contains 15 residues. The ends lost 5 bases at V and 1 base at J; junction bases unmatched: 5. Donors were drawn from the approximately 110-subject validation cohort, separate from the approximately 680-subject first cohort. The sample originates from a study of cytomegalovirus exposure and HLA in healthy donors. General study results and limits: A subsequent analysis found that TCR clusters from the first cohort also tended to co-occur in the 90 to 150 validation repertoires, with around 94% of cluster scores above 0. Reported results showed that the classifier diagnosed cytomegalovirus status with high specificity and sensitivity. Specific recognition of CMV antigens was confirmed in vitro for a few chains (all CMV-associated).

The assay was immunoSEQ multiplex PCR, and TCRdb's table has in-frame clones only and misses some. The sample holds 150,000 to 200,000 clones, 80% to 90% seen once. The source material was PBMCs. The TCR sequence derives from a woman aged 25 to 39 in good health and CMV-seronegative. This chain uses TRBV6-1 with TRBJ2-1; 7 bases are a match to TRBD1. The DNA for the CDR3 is TGTGCCAGCAGTCTACAGGGGCCTTCCTACAATGAGCAGTTCTTC. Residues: CASSLQGPSYNEQFF.